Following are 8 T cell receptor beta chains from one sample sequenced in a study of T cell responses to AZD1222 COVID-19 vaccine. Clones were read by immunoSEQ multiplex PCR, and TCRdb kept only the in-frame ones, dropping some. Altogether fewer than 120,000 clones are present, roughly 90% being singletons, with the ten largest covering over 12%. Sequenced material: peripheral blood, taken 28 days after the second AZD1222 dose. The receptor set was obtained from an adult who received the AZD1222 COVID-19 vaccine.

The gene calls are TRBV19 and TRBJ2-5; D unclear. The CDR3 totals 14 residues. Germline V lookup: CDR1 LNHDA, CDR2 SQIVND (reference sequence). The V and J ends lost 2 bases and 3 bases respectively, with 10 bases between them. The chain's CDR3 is CASSIRHNEETQYF. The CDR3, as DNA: TGTGCCAGTAGTATAAGGCACAACGAAGAGACCCAGTACTTC.

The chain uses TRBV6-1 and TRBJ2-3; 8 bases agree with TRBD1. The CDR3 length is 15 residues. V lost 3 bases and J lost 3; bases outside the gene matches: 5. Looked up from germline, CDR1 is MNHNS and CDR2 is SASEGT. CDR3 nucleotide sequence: TGTGCCAGCAGTGACGTGACAGGGGCGACAGATACGCAGTATTTT. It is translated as CASSDVTGATDTQYF.

Here the CDR3 reads CASSNLNEKLFF. The CDR3 bases are TGTGCCAGCAGTAATTTAAATGAAAAACTGTTTTTT. The chain uses TRBV12-3 or TRBV12-4 and TRBJ1-4; D gene unclear. The V end was cut by 5 bases, the J end by 5 bases, with 6 bases between. CDR3 size: 12 residues.

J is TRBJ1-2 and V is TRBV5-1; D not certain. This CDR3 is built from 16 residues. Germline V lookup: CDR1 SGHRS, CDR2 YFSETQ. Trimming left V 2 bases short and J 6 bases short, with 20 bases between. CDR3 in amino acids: CASSFGLRPKSDGYTF. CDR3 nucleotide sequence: TGCGCCAGCAGCTTTGGTCTGAGACCCAAGTCGGATGGCTACACCTTC.

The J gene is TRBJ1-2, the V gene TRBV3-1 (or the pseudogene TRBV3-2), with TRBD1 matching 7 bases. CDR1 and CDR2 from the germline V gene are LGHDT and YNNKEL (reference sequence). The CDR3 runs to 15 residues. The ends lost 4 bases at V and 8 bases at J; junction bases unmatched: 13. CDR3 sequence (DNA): TGTGCCAGCAGCCCGCCCCCCATACGACAGGGAGGCTACACCTTC. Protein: CASSPPPIRQGGYTF.

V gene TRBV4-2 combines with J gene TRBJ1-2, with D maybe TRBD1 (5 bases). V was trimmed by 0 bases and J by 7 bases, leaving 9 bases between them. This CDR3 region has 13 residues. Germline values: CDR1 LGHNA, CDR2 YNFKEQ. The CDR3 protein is CASSQEQAFGYTF. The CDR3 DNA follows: TGTGCCAGCAGCCAAGAACAGGCCTTTGGCTACACCTTC.

In nucleotides, the CDR3 is TGCAGCGCTCTGAGAGACAGGCAGTCTGGTGGCTACACCTTC. Its protein is CSALRDRQSGGYTF. This chain links TRBV29-1 with TRBJ1-2; D perhaps matches TRBD1 (6 bases). The CDR3 loop spans 14 amino acids. CDR1 SQVTM and CDR2 ANQGSEA come from the germline V gene. The ends were cut back, 7 bases at V and 7 bases at J, with 22 bases in the middle.

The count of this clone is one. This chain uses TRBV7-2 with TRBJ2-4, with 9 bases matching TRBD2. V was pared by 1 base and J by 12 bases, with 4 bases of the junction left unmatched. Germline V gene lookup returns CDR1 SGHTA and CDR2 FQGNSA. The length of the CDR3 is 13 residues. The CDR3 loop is CASSLDGTSRQYF. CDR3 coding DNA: TGTGCCAGCAGCTTAGACGGGACTAGCCGTCAGTACTTC.